This T cell receptor beta chain was captured in a study of regulatory T cells in long-lasting Graves disease. Whole-study results and caveats: Under persistent disease, TRBV28, TRBJ1-2 and TRBJ2-5 were used preferentially.

V was pared by 5 bases and J by 0 bases, with 12 bases between. The germline gives CDR1 SGHRS, CDR2 YFSETQ. The CDR3 runs 15 residues. Arm-PCR of CDR3 regions and iRepertoire HTBI primers were the basis on which TCR beta libraries were built. MiXCR, run by TCRdb on the multiplex PCR reads, gives a single entry per CDR3 protein. The profile shows 350,000 to 450,000 distinct CDR3 sequences, 15% of them singletons. Sample time point: newly diagnosed GD, antithyroid drugs for less than 3 months. RNA from PBMCs was the source of the TCR library. A remark on this clonotype: What it binds is unknown.

The same data also contributed to another study, on T cells in Graves' hyperthyroidism and ophthalmopathy.

The rearrangement joins TRBV5-1 to TRBJ1-5; no clear D. This sequence was found in a woman aged 30 to 39 with Graves disease. The starting material was peripheral blood mononuclear cells (PBMCs), obtained at new diagnosis, from a patient treated with antithyroid drugs. The CDR3 reads CASSPDGDSNQPQHF. The CDR3 bases are TGCGCCAGCAGTCCCGACGGTGATAGCAATCAGCCCCAGCATTTT.